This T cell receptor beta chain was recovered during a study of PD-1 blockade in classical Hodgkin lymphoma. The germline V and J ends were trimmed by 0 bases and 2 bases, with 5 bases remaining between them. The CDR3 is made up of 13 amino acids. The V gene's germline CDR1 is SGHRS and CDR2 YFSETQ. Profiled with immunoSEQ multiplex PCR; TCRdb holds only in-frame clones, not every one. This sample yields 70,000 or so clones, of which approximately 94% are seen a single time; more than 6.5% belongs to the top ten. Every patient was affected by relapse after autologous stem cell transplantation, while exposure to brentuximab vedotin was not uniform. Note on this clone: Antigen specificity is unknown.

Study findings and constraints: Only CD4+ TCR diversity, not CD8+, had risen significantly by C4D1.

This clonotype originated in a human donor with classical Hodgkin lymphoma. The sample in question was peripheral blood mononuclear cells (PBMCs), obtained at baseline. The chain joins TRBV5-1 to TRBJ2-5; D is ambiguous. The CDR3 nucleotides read TGCGCCAGCAGCTTGGTCGGGCAAGAGACCCAGTACTTC. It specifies CASSLVGQETQYF.